Listed below are T cell receptor beta chains from one sample, sequenced in a study of T-cell memory formation after mild COVID-19. TCRdb reprocessed the 5' RACE reads via MiXCR and lists one record per CDR3 protein. This table has 250,000 or so distinct CDR3 sequences, approximately 10% appearing once. Source material: PBMCs or a T cell subset sorted from them (not recorded which). These receptors originate from a man between 18 and 35 years old who had mild COVID-19 (a few samples of this study predate the infection). Cell type and time point are not known. CDR3s include the opening cysteine and the closing phenylalanine or tryptophan. D genes are given only for firm matches. The size entry is marked missing in some rows and otherwise reads once, few, many or a size class.

D gene,clone size,J gene,V gene,CDR3 DNA,CDR3 protein
TRBD1,many,TRBJ1-5,TRBV6-2/TRBV6-3,TGTGCCAGCAGTTACTCGTCGGGGCAGGGGGAAAGCAATCAGCCCCAGCATTTT,CASSYSSGQGESNQPQHF
TRBD1,-,TRBJ2-7,TRBV4-1,TGCGCCAGCAGCCAAGCCCCGAGCGACAGGGGGTACGAGCAGTACTTC,CASSQAPSDRGYEQYF
TRBD1,few,TRBJ2-5,TRBV29-1,TGCAGCGTTGAGACAGGGGCAGAGACCCAGTACTTC,CSVETGAETQYF
TRBD1,few,TRBJ2-7,TRBV20-1,TGCAGTGCTGACACCGGGACAGGGACCTACGAGCAGTACTTC,CSADTGTGTYEQYF
TRBD1,-,TRBJ2-1,TRBV28,TGTGCCAGCAGTGATCAGGGACAGTTTGAGCAGTTCTTC,CASSDQGQFEQFF
-,many,TRBJ1-1,TRBV12-3/TRBV12-4,TGTGCCAGCAGTTTCAGCCCGAACACTGAAGCTTTCTTT,CASSFSPNTEAFF
-,-,TRBJ2-4,TRBV27,TGTGCCAGCAGTTTACACGGACTAGAGGGGGGACAAAACATTCAGTACTTC,CASSLHGLEGGQNIQYF
TRBD1,-,TRBJ2-2,TRBV12-3/TRBV12-4,TGTGCCAGCGGCTCGGGACAGGGCCCGTGGACCGGGGAGCTGTTTTTT,CASGSGQGPWTGELFF
TRBD1,many,TRBJ1-1,TRBV6-1,TGTGCCAGCAGTGTATCACAGGGGGCGGGAGCTGAAGCTTTCTTT,CASSVSQGAGAEAFF
-,few,TRBJ1-6,TRBV5-6,TGTGCCAGCAGCCGTCCAGGGAGTTGGCCCCACTTT,CASSRPGSWPHF
-,few,TRBJ2-7,TRBV7-2,TGTGCCAGCAGCTCCCGACAGGTCTACGAGCAGTACTTC,CASSSRQVYEQYF
-,-,TRBJ1-2,TRBV9,TGTGCCAGCAGCGTGACTGCCCATCTCGACGGTAACTATGGCTACACCTTC,CASSVTAHLDGNYGYTF
-,many,TRBJ2-5,TRBV7-9,TGTGCCAGCAGCTTTATGAAGACCCAGTACTTC,CASSFMKTQYF
TRBD2,few,TRBJ2-2,TRBV20-1,TGCAGTGCTCCGACTAGCGGAGACGTCACCGGGGAGCTGTTTTTT,CSAPTSGDVTGELFF
-,few,TRBJ2-6,TRBV24-1,TGTGCCACCAGTGATTCCATCATCCACTCTGGGGCCAACGTCCTGACTTTC,CATSDSIIHSGANVLTF
-,few,TRBJ1-6,TRBV5-6,TGTGCCAGCAGCCTCCTGGAGGGGTACTATAATTCACCCCTCCACTTT,CASSLLEGYYNSPLHF
-,many,TRBJ2-2,TRBV6-2/TRBV6-3,TGTGCCAGCAGCCCGCAGTGGGGTTGGGGTACCGGGGAGCTGTTTTTT,CASSPQWGWGTGELFF
-,-,TRBJ1-1,TRBV7-9,TGTGCCAGCAGCTGGGTCGGCCCGAACACTGAAGCTTTCTTT,CASSWVGPNTEAFF
-,many,TRBJ1-1,TRBV21-1,TGTGCCAGCAGCGGGCGGAGGAACACTGAAGCTTTCTTT,CASSGRRNTEAFF
TRBD1,-,TRBJ2-2,TRBV6-2/TRBV6-3,TGTGCCAGCAGCCGTCCACACTGGGGGACAGGTTTCGGGCGAGGCACCGGGGAGCTGTTTTTT,CASSRPHWGTGFGRGTGELFF
TRBD1,few,TRBJ2-7,TRBV7-2,TGTGCCAGCAGCTCCCAGGGGGCCGGTGAGCAGTACTTC,CASSSQGAGEQYF
-,-,TRBJ1-1,TRBV7-2,TGTGCCAGCAGCCTGCACCAAGGGGGATCGACTGAAGCTTTCTTT,CASSLHQGGSTEAFF
TRBD1,-,TRBJ2-1,TRBV27,TGTGCCACGGGGGGACAGGGTAACAATGAGCAGTTCTTC,CATGGQGNNEQFF
-,few,TRBJ2-2,TRBV6-5,TGTGCCAGCAGTTACGTAAGGACTAAGGACGGGGAGCTGTTTTTT,CASSYVRTKDGELFF
-,-,TRBJ2-3,TRBV6-5,TGTGCCAGCAGTTACTCGAAGTCTCATATCGCAGATACGCAGTATTTT,CASSYSKSHIADTQYF
-,-,TRBJ2-3,TRBV5-1,TGCGCCAGCAGATTGACACCAGATACGCAGTATTTT,CASRLTPDTQYF